The entry that follows covers one T cell receptor (beta chain) sequence. Assay: immunoSEQ multiplex PCR; the TCRdb copy retains only in-frame clones and omits some. The sample records around 67,000 clones, 75% to 85% being singletons. This sample was taken from a study of OX40 agonist ivuxolimab in advanced cancers. This specimen was CD4+ or CD8+ T cells sorted from blood, taken in a trial of the OX40 agonist ivuxolimab. This clonotype was sampled from an adult with an advanced solid tumor such as melanoma, head and neck, liver or kidney cancer.

The CDR3 spells CASSRLAGEQYF. DNA for the CDR3: TGTGCCAGCAGCCGACTAGCAGGCGAGCAGTACTTC. This sequence joins TRBV7-2 and TRBJ2-7, with TRBD2 matching over 7 bases. Germline CDR1 reads SGHTA; CDR2 reads FQGNSA. V shed 5 bases, J shed 6 bases, and the junction held 4 bases outside the gene matches. The CDR3 is 12 residues long.